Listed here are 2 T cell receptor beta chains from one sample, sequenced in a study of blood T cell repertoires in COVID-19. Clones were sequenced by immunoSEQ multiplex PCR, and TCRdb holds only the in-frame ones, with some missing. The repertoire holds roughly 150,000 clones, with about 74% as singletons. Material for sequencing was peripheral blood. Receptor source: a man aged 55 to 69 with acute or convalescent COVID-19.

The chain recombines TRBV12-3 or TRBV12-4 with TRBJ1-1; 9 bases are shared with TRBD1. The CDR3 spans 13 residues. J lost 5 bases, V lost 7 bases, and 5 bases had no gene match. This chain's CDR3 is CASKTTGGTEAFF. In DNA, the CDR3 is TGTGCCAGCAAGACGACAGGGGGTACTGAAGCTTTCTTT.

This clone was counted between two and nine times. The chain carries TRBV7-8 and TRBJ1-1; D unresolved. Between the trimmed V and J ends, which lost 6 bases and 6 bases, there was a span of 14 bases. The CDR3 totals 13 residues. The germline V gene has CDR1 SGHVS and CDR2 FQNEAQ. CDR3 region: CASRRNLRSEAFF. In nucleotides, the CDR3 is TGTGCCAGCAGACGTAATCTGAGGTCTGAAGCTTTCTTT.